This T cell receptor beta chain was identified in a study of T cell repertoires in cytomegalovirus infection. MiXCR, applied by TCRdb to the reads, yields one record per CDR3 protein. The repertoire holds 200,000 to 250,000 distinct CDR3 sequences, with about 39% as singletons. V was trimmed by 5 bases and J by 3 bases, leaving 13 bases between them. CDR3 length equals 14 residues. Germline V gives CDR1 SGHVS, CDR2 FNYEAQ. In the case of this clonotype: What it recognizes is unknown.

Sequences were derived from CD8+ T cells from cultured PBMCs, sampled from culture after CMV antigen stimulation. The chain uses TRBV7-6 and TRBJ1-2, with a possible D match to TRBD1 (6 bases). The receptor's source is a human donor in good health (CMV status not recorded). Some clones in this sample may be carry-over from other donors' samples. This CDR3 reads CASSAQGRDYGYTF. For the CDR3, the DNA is TGTGCCAGCAGCGCACAGGGAAGAGACTATGGCTACACCTTC.